A selection of T cell receptor beta chains follows, all from one sample in a study of shared clonotypes between healthy human individuals. The method was immunoSEQ multiplex PCR; TCRdb's version includes in-frame clones alone and lacks a portion of them. Here the sample spans about 2.2 million clones, roughly 93% being singletons. Source material: naive CD8+ T cells from PBMCs. The receptors shown here come from a man between 18 and 29 years old in good health. Some clones in this sample may be carry-over from other donors' samples. CDR3s include the opening cysteine and the closing phenylalanine or tryptophan. The D gene is left open where the match is weak. Clone size, where shown, is once, few, many, or a class for clones that have expanded.

v_gene,j_gene,abundance,d_gene,CDR3aa,CDR3nt
TRBV4-2,TRBJ2-1,-,TRBD2,CASSYRTSGKLAEQFF,TGTGCCAGCAGCTATAGGACTAGCGGGAAATTGGCTGAGCAGTTCTTC
TRBV5-8,TRBJ1-2,-,-,CASSSEDNPGDYGYTF,TGTGCCAGCAGCTCAGAGGACAACCCAGGAGACTATGGCTACACCTTC
TRBV5-4,TRBJ2-7,-,-,CASSYIVTDRPYEQYF,TGTGCCAGCAGCTACATTGTGACGGACAGACCCTACGAGCAGTACTTC
TRBV2,TRBJ2-5,-,-,CASSEGLQETQYF,TGTGCCAGCAGTGAGGGACTTCAGGAGACCCAGTACTTC
TRBV5-6,TRBJ2-1,-,TRBD2,CASSLGLAGGPGEQFF,TGTGCCAGCAGCTTGGGACTAGCGGGAGGGCCGGGTGAGCAGTTCTTC
TRBV7-9,TRBJ2-5,-,-,CASSAPGPQETQYF,TGTGCCAGCAGCGCACCGGGACCGCAAGAGACCCAGTACTTC
TRBV30,TRBJ2-7,-,-,CAWSPGSIYEQYF,TGTGCCTGGAGTCCAGGTTCAATTTACGAGCAGTACTTC
TRBV27,TRBJ2-2,-,-,CASRAGRVNTGELFF,TGTGCCAGCAGGGCCGGGAGAGTCAACACCGGGGAGCTGTTTTTT
TRBV6-5,TRBJ1-1,-,-,CASSYSVATEAFF,TGTGCCAGCAGTTACTCGGTTGCTACTGAAGCTTTCTTT
TRBV6-5,TRBJ1-2,-,-,CASSPLLGANYGYTF,TGTGCCAGCAGTCCTCTTCTAGGTGCTAACTATGGCTACACCTTC
TRBV6-5,TRBJ1-1,-,-,CASSWQGNTEAFF,TGTGCCAGCAGTTGGCAGGGGAACACTGAAGCTTTCTTT
TRBV6-5,TRBJ2-5,-,-,CASSYSAEYQETQYF,TGTGCCAGCAGTTACTCGGCAGAGTACCAAGAGACCCAGTACTTC
TRBV5-6,TRBJ2-3,-,-,CASSLHTDTQYF,TGTGCCAGCAGCTTGCACACAGATACGCAGTATTTT
TRBV27,TRBJ2-1,-,-,CASGDSYNEQFF,TGTGCCAGCGGCGACAGCTACAATGAGCAGTTCTTC
TRBV28,TRBJ1-5,-,-,CASSSDSHSNQPQHF,TGTGCCAGCAGTTCGGACAGCCACAGCAATCAGCCCCAGCATTTT
TRBV27,TRBJ2-1,-,TRBD1,CASSFRGSRNEQFF,TGTGCCAGCAGTTTCAGGGGGTCTCGCAATGAGCAGTTCTTC
TRBV4-1,TRBJ1-5,-,TRBD1,CASSYDRENNQPQHF,TGCGCCAGCAGTTACGACAGGGAGAATAATCAGCCCCAGCATTTT
TRBV7-9,TRBJ1-1,-,-,CASSSGFGIMGVTEAFF,TGTGCCAGCAGCTCCGGGTTTGGCATAATGGGGGTGACTGAAGCTTTCTTT
TRBV19,TRBJ1-5,-,-,CASSVGLPPSPQHF,TGTGCCAGTAGTGTCGGACTTCCACCCTCGCCCCAGCATTTT
TRBV5-1,TRBJ2-5,-,-,CASSAPGTEETQYF,TGCGCCAGCAGCGCTCCCGGGACGGAAGAGACCCAGTACTTC
TRBV27,TRBJ2-1,-,TRBD2,CASSLQVYGTRGYSEQFF,TGTGCCAGCAGTTTACAGGTCTATGGGACTAGGGGTTATAGTGAGCAGTTCTTC
TRBV9,TRBJ2-1,-,TRBD2,CASSVSGLGPWDEQFF,TGTGCCAGCAGCGTTTCCGGACTAGGGCCTTGGGATGAGCAGTTCTTC
TRBV5-5,TRBJ2-7,once,-,CASSPQTVYLPAYEQYF,TGTGCCAGCAGCCCTCAGACGGTATACCTGCCCGCCTACGAGCAGTACTTC
TRBV19,TRBJ2-7,-,-,CASSIPGVDVRGRPYEQYF,TGTGCCAGTAGTATCCCCGGGGTGGACGTCCGGGGGCGGCCCTACGAGCAGTACTTC
TRBV5-6,TRBJ2-7,-,-,CASSTLGGGNEQYF,TGTGCCAGCAGCACCCTGGGGGGCGGAAACGAGCAGTACTTC
TRBV19,TRBJ2-5,once,-,CASSNNRKETQYF,TGTGCCAGTAGTAACAACAGGAAAGAGACCCAGTACTTC
TRBV7-3,TRBJ2-1,-,-,CASSSTSAGDEQFF,TGTGCCAGCAGCTCCACCAGCGCCGGGGATGAGCAGTTCTTC
TRBV7-9,TRBJ2-2,-,-,CASSLGWGIGTGELFF,TGTGCCAGCAGCTTAGGATGGGGTATTGGGACCGGGGAGCTGTTTTTT
TRBV11-2,TRBJ2-5,-,TRBD1,CASSSPLGTGQETQYF,TGTGCCAGCAGCTCTCCCCTAGGGACAGGACAAGAGACCCAGTACTTC
TRBV5-4,TRBJ1-2,-,-,CASSSPQDSLFGYGYTF,TGTGCCAGCAGCTCCCCTCAAGATTCTCTCTTCGGCTATGGCTACACCTTC
TRBV28,TRBJ1-4,-,-,CASSLWASLNEKLFF,TGTGCCAGCAGTTTATGGGCCAGTCTTAATGAAAAACTGTTTTTT
TRBV6-6,TRBJ2-7,-,-,CASSYSPGDLSEQYF,TGTGCCAGCAGTTATTCGCCTGGGGACTTGAGCGAGCAGTACTTC
TRBV10-2,TRBJ2-1,-,-,CASSEYGIHSSYNEQFF,TGCGCCAGCAGTGAGTATGGAATTCATAGCTCCTACAATGAGCAGTTCTTC
TRBV29-1,TRBJ1-1,few,-,CSVEYRNTEAFF,TGCAGCGTTGAATACAGGAACACTGAAGCTTTCTTT
TRBV5-3,TRBJ2-1,-,TRBD2,CARRPLAGGPHEQFF,TGTGCCAGAAGACCTCTAGCGGGAGGGCCCCATGAGCAGTTCTTC
TRBV15,TRBJ2-1,-,TRBD2,CATSRVAGGPYNEQFF,TGTGCCACCAGCAGAGTTGCGGGAGGGCCCTACAATGAGCAGTTCTTC
TRBV27,TRBJ2-1,-,-,CASSASDDEQFF,TGTGCCAGCAGTGCTAGCGACGATGAGCAGTTCTTC
TRBV5-4,TRBJ2-1,-,-,CASSTEPGSEQFF,TGTGCCAGCAGCACCGAACCGGGAAGTGAGCAGTTCTTC
TRBV7-9,TRBJ2-1,-,-,CASSLGANEQFF,TGTGCCAGCAGCCTGGGCGCGAATGAGCAGTTCTTC
TRBV28,TRBJ2-3,-,-,CASSTDSGTDTQYF,TGTGCCAGCAGTACCGACTCTGGGACAGATACGCAGTATTTT
TRBV15,TRBJ2-7,-,TRBD1,CATSRTLPPGQGEEQYF,TGTGCCACCAGCAGAACCCTCCCTCCGGGACAGGGAGAAGAGCAGTACTTC
TRBV7-9,TRBJ1-1,-,-,CASSLDLRNTEAFF,TGTGCCAGCAGCTTAGACCTCAGGAACACTGAAGCTTTCTTT
TRBV9,TRBJ2-1,once,-,CASSAGVGDGFF,TGTGCCAGCAGCGCGGGCGTCGGGGACGGGTTCTTC
TRBV23-1,TRBJ1-5,-,TRBD1,CASSRDRGRWSNQPQHF,TGCGCCAGCAGCCGGGACAGGGGGCGTTGGAGCAATCAGCCCCAGCATTTT